The clone carrying this T cell receptor (beta chain) was counted a few times. Its antigen remains unidentified. CDR1 SGHTA and CDR2 FQGNSA come from the germline V gene. The V gene lost 5 bases and the J gene lost 5 bases, with 18 bases spanning the gap. This CDR3 has 15 amino acids. The sample originates from a study of post-analysis software for immune sequencing data. General study results and limits: TRBV5-6, TRBV5-1 and TRBV20-1 were among 4 or 5 TRBV segments more frequent in patients than controls.

Incorporated into the TCR beta cDNA libraries were unique molecular identifiers, which served to reduce PCR and sequencing biases. TCRdb fed the PCR reads into MiXCR, producing one record per CDR3 protein. In the table there are over 300,000 distinct CDR3 sequences, around 37% of which are singletons. The source is a girl between 10 and 17 years old with multiple sclerosis. The chain is built from TRBV7-2 and TRBJ2-5; perhaps TRBD2 as D (5 bases). Specimen: blood. CDR3 region: CASSPGRLQGETQYF. CDR3 DNA: TGTGCCAGCAGCCCGGGAAGACTCCAAGGGGAGACCCAGTACTTC.